Listed here is a single TCR beta chain. Its specificity is not known. CDR3 length: 13 amino acids. Per the germline V gene, CDR1 is SQVTM and CDR2 is ANQGSEA. Trimming removed 4 bases from V and 5 bases from J, with 12 bases in between. The data belong to a study of T cell responses to AZD1222 COVID-19 vaccine. Findings of the study overall: Regions 160-218 and 743-854 dominated among vaccine-associated CD4 TCRs spanning spike. The study sampled repertoires only after the peak T cell response. Close to half of spike-specific TCRs reportedly recognize unmutated variant regions. Baseline seropositivity characterized only a handful of AZD1222 recipients.

Method: immunoSEQ multiplex PCR; TCRdb's copy keeps in-frame clones and lacks some. Of 140,000 to 150,000 clones listed, about 94% were seen once; the top ten hold 3.5% to 4.5%. The origin of this receptor is an adult in good health. The J gene is TRBJ1-5, the V gene TRBV29-1; D perhaps matches TRBD1 (6 bases). Sequenced here: peripheral blood, sampled on day 0 of AZD1222 vaccination. The CDR3 loop reads CSVGQKGDQPQHF. DNA of the CDR3: TGCAGCGTTGGTCAGAAGGGGGATCAGCCCCAGCATTTT.